These 18 T cell receptor beta chains share one sample of origin, sequenced in a study of shared clonotypes between healthy human individuals. TCRdb's copy holds only in-frame clones and misses some; the assay was immunoSEQ multiplex PCR. Here the sample spans around 320,000 clones, around 87% being singletons. Sequenced input: memory CD8+ T cells sorted from blood. Subset meaning: CD45RO+ cells pooled with CCR7-negative TemRA cells. These receptors came from a man between 18 and 35 years old in good health.

The chain has TRBV29-1 and TRBJ2-2, with 8 bases matching TRBD2. CDR3 size: 13 residues. J lost 2 bases, V lost 8 bases, and 4 bases had no gene match. CDR1 SQVTM and CDR2 ANQGSEA come from the germline V gene. For the CDR3, the DNA is TGCAGCATTGGACTAGCCAACACCGGGGAGCTGTTTTTT. Protein sequence: CSIGLANTGELFF.

The CDR3 protein is CASSLTVGNQPQHF. CDR3 in DNA: TGTGCCAGCAGCTTAACGGTCGGCAATCAGCCCCAGCATTTT. The chain couples TRBV7-9 to TRBJ1-5; D gene unclear. The germline V gene has CDR1 SEHNR and CDR2 FQNEAQ (reference sequence). The CDR3 contains 14 residues. V was cut by 2 bases and J by 2 bases, with 7 bases left in between.

The sample holds one count of this clone. At the DNA level, this CDR3 is encoded by other sequences in the same sample as well. This chain uses TRBV4-1 with TRBJ1-2; D not certain. The V end lost 0 bases, the J end lost 2 bases, and 7 bases lay between the germline ends. The germline gives CDR1 MGHRA, CDR2 YSYEKL. This CDR3 contains 14 residues. The DNA of the CDR3 is TGCGCCAGCAGCCAAGATCCAGGAAACTATGGCTACACCTTC. Its protein is CASSQDPGNYGYTF.

The chain links TRBV7-9 to TRBJ1-2, with 7 nucleotides matching TRBD1. V shed 7 bases, J shed 4 bases, and the junction held 9 bases outside the gene matches. Germline V gene sequence: CDR1 SEHNR, CDR2 FQNEAQ (reference sequence). CDR3 length equals 14 residues. CDR3 loop: CASTRQGPSYGYTF. The CDR3 DNA follows: TGTGCCAGCACCCGACAGGGCCCCTCCTATGGCTACACCTTC.

This chain uses TRBV6-1 with TRBJ2-1, with 11 bases that match TRBD2. The CDR3 covers 15 residues. Germline V gene data show CDR1 as MNHNS and CDR2 as SASEGT. V gave up 2 bases and J gave up 5 bases; unmatched junction bases: 2. The CDR3 DNA is TGTGCCAGCAGTGAACTAGCGGGGGGAAACAATGAGCAGTTCTTC. Its translation is CASSELAGGNNEQFF.

The chain uses TRBV7-6 and TRBJ1-2, with 8 positions matching TRBD1. J gave up 1 base and V 6 bases, and 13 bases lay outside the gene matches. CDR1 is SGHVS, CDR2 FNYEAQ, per germline. CDR3 size: 17 residues. The DNA for the CDR3 is TGTGCCAGCAGGGTTGGGGACAGGCTAGAATATAACTATGGCTACACCTTC. This codes for CASRVGDRLEYNYGYTF.

V usage is TRBV5-1 and J usage is TRBJ1-1; D is ambiguous. The CDR3 is 15 amino acids. The V gene's germline CDR1 is SGHRS and CDR2 YFSETQ. The V gene lost 0 bases and the J gene lost 1 base, with 10 bases spanning the gap. The CDR3 loop reads CASSLVRWENTEAFF. CDR3 in DNA: TGCGCCAGCAGCTTGGTGCGTTGGGAGAACACTGAAGCTTTCTTT.

The rearrangement uses TRBV5-8 and TRBJ2-7; 10 bases align to TRBD1. The CDR3 sequence is 16 residues long. Trimming cost V 2 bases and J 0 bases; bases outside gene matches: 5. CDR1 is SGHTS and CDR2 is YDEGEE in the germline V gene. The CDR3: CASSLLTGGYSYEQYF. The CDR3 DNA reads as TGTGCCAGCAGCTTATTGACAGGGGGCTACTCCTACGAGCAGTACTTC.

V gene TRBV5-1 combines with J gene TRBJ2-1, with TRBD2 matching 11 bases. V dropped 1 base and J dropped 3; count of bases not matched to a gene: 12. From germline, CDR1 is SGHRS and CDR2 YFSETQ. The CDR3 totals 19 residues. The CDR3 reads CASSLRTRASGRYYNEQFF. Written as DNA, the CDR3 is TGCGCCAGCAGCTTGAGGACCAGGGCTAGCGGGAGGTACTACAATGAGCAGTTCTTC.

CDR3 amino acids: CASSLAPGQLYEQYF. CDR3 coding DNA: TGTGCCAGCAGCTTGGCCCCGGGACAGCTCTACGAGCAGTACTTC. The J gene is TRBJ2-7, the V gene TRBV5-8; 7 nucleotides align to TRBD1. This CDR3 spans 15 amino acids. Germline V gives CDR1 SGHTS, CDR2 YDEGEE. V lost 0 bases and J lost 3; bases outside the gene matches: 6.

This rearrangement joins TRBV30 to TRBJ2-1; 7 bases match TRBD2. CDR3 size: 13 residues. Trimming removed 0 bases from V and 9 bases from J; junction bases left unmatched: 5. CDR1 is GTSNPN, CDR2 SVGIG, per germline (reference sequence). DNA for the CDR3: TGTGCCTGGAGTGTAACGGGAGGTAGTGAGCAGTTCTTC. Translation: CAWSVTGGSEQFF.

Written as DNA, the CDR3 is TGCGCCAGCAGTGAACCGACTAGCGGTTCCTACGAGCAGTACTTC. Its translation: CASSEPTSGSYEQYF. This rearrangement joins TRBV10-2 to TRBJ2-7; TRBD2 matches at 9 bases. Germline CDR1 reads WSHSY; CDR2 reads SAAADI. The CDR3 extends over 15 amino acids. Trimming at V came to 3 bases and at J to 1 base, leaving 4 bases not matched to a gene.

The rearrangement joins TRBV7-6 to TRBJ1-5; the D gene is possibly TRBD1 (5 bases). The CDR3 sequence is 14 residues long. Trimming cost V 4 bases and J 2 bases, with 9 bases left between them. CDR1 is SGHVS, CDR2 FNYEAQ, per germline. The CDR3 protein is CASSYGAGNQPQHF. DNA of the CDR3: TGTGCCAGCAGCTACGGGGCGGGCAATCAGCCCCAGCATTTT.

This clone occurred once. The chain recombines TRBV10-3 with TRBJ2-5, with D maybe TRBD1 (5 bases). Germline CDR1 ENHRY, CDR2 SYGVKD. The length of the CDR3 is 13 residues. The V gene lost 6 bases and the J gene lost 1 base, with 9 bases spanning the gap. CDR3 protein: CAISLDSQETQYF. In nucleotides, the CDR3 is TGTGCCATCAGCCTAGACAGCCAAGAGACCCAGTACTTC.

This rearrangement joins TRBV14 to TRBJ2-7; D is possibly TRBD1 (5 bases). The germline CDR1 and CDR2 sequences are SGHDN and FVKESK. This CDR3 spans 14 amino acids. V was shortened by 1 base and J by 3 bases, with 10 bases between the two germline ends. The CDR3 nucleotides read TGTGCCAGCAGCCAAGGAACAGGTATCTACGAGCAGTACTTC. Translating it yields CASSQGTGIYEQYF.

This chain uses TRBV5-6 with TRBJ1-1; 12 bases map to TRBD1. Losses at the gene ends were 4 bases for V and 5 bases for J; bases not matched to a gene: 12. Germline values: CDR1 SGHDT, CDR2 YYEEEE. The CDR3 loop spans 17 amino acids. The CDR3 spells CASSNPRDRGRETEAFF. DNA for the CDR3: TGTGCCAGCAGCAACCCCCGGGACAGGGGGCGCGAGACTGAAGCTTTCTTT.

The genes are TRBV5-6 and TRBJ2-5, with D possibly TRBD1 on 5 matching bases. CDR3 length: 15 amino acids. Germline V lookup: CDR1 SGHDT, CDR2 YYEEEE. V lost 2 bases and J lost 5, with 16 bases in between. CDR3: CASSFSQGSKETQYF. The CDR3 nucleotides read TGTGCCAGCAGCTTTTCCCAGGGAAGTAAGGAGACCCAGTACTTC.

This chain links TRBV28 with TRBJ2-3, with D perhaps TRBD1 or TRBD2 (6 bases each). Germline-derived CDR1 and CDR2 are MDHEN and SYDVKM. The length of the CDR3 is 16 residues. V was cut by 6 bases and J by 1 base, with 17 bases left in between. DNA of the CDR3: TGTGCCAGCAGCGGGGGCCTTCCCAGGGGCACAGATACGCAGTATTTT. It encodes CASSGGLPRGTDTQYF.